This entry lists 17 T cell receptor beta chains sequenced from one sample in a study of shared clonotypes between healthy human individuals. The protocol was immunoSEQ multiplex PCR, while the TCRdb copy is restricted to in-frame clones and leaves out a portion. The sample carries a few million clones, 90% to 97% recorded once. Sequencing used naive CD4+ T cells sorted from blood. Subset denoted: CD45RA+ positively selected. All receptors derive from a man aged 18 to 30 in good health.

Points on this clone: The same CDR3 also results from other DNA sequences found in this sample. CDR3 coding DNA: TGTGCCAGCAGGTACAATGAAAAACTGTTTTTT. This translates into CASRYNEKLFF. This chain connects TRBV6-5 to TRBJ1-4, with D hard to call. CDR3 length: 11 amino acids. V shed 6 bases and J shed 5 bases, with 4 bases lying between them. Germline lookup yields CDR1 MNHEY and CDR2 SVGAGI.

V gene TRBV5-6 combines with J gene TRBJ2-1, with 7 nucleotides matching TRBD2. In germline, CDR1 is SGHDT, CDR2 YYEEEE. Trimming cost V 4 bases and J 0 bases; bases outside gene matches: 10. This CDR3 is built from 17 residues. The CDR3 DNA is TGTGCCAGCAGCGGAGTCTTCGGGACTACCTCCTACAATGAGCAGTTCTTC. As protein: CASSGVFGTTSYNEQFF.

The J gene is TRBJ1-3, the V gene TRBV6-5, with 7 nucleotides matching TRBD1. Trimming removed 5 bases from V and 1 base from J; junction bases left unmatched: 5. Germline V gives CDR1 MNHEY, CDR2 SVGAGI. The CDR3 covers 15 residues. Written as DNA, the CDR3 is TGTGCCAGCAGTCGGGACAGCATTTCTGGAAACACCATATATTTT. Its protein product is CASSRDSISGNTIYF.

The rearrangement links TRBV6-1 to TRBJ2-5; perhaps TRBD2 as D (6 bases). Germline-derived CDR1 and CDR2 are MNHNS and SASEGT. The V end lost 1 base, the J end lost 5 bases, and 14 bases lay between the germline ends. This CDR3 region has 15 residues. CDR3 nucleotides: TGTGCCAGCAGTGAAGGGAGGGACCCGAGGGAGACCCAGTACTTC. Residues: CASSEGRDPRETQYF.

As DNA, the CDR3 is TGTGCCCTCCAGGACAGGGTAAGCAATGAGCAGTTCTTC. This encodes CALQDRVSNEQFF. This chain uses TRBV10-3 with TRBJ2-1; TRBD1 agrees at 8 bases. Per germline, CDR1 ENHRY and CDR2 SYGVKD. The CDR3 length is 13 residues. The ends lost 11 bases at V and 6 bases at J; junction bases unmatched: 9.

The gene calls are TRBV6-1 and TRBJ1-6, with D hard to call. V was cut by 4 bases and J by 13 bases, with 11 bases left in between. This CDR3 has 12 residues. Germline V CDR1 and CDR2: MNHNS, SASEGT. In DNA, the CDR3 is TGTGCCAGCAGTGGCAGCCATTGGCCCCTCCACTTT. This encodes CASSGSHWPLHF.

The rearrangement uses TRBV5-1 and TRBJ2-2, with a weak D call TRBD2 (5 bases). This CDR3 is built from 13 residues. Per germline, CDR1 SGHRS and CDR2 YFSETQ. V was trimmed by 4 bases and J by 6 bases, leaving 10 bases between them. CDR3 sequence (DNA): TGCGCCAGCAGCCAAAGGGAGCCCGGGGAGCTGTTTTTT. Translated, it gives CASSQREPGELFF. Filled out from reference TRBV5-1 and TRBJ2-2, the complete variable domain reads KAGVTQTPRYLIKTRGQQVTLSCSPISGHRSVSWYQQTPGQGLQFLFEYFSETQRNKGNFPGRFSGRQFSNSRSEMNVSTLELGDSALYLCASSQREPGELFFGEGSRLTVL.

Of note for this clone: Additional DNA sequences in this sample encode the identical CDR3. This chain connects TRBV5-1 to TRBJ2-3; weak D call: TRBD1 (6 bases). The CDR3 extends over 14 amino acids. V was shortened by 4 bases and J by 0 bases, with 9 bases between the two germline ends. Germline V gives CDR1 SGHRS, CDR2 YFSETQ. In DNA form, the CDR3 reads TGCGCCAGCAGCAGCGGACAGAGCACAGATACGCAGTATTTT. Translation gives CASSSGQSTDTQYF.

CDR3 in DNA: TGTGCCAGCAGCTTGGAGGGGTACGCAACTAATGAAAAACTGTTTTTT. This codes for CASSLEGYATNEKLFF. The genes are TRBV5-7 and TRBJ1-4; possible D gene TRBD1, 5 bases. TRBV5-7 belongs to the ORF category, with a function that is uncertain. There are 16 residues in the CDR3. V gave up 0 bases and J gave up 0 bases, with 9 bases separating them.

The CDR3 is CASSQIGLAGMDTQYF. Written as DNA, the CDR3 is TGCGCCAGCAGCCAGATTGGACTAGCGGGAATGGATACGCAGTATTTT. This chain uses TRBV4-3 with TRBJ2-3, with 12 bases that match TRBD2. The junction had 7 bases not matched to a gene; V was cut back by 3 bases and J by 6 bases. This CDR3 is 16 amino acids long. CDR1 and CDR2 (germline): LGHNA, YSLEER.

The rearrangement joins TRBV6-1 to TRBJ1-2; D might be TRBD1 (6 bases). From germline, CDR1 is MNHNS and CDR2 SASEGT. The CDR3 has 13 residues. Trimming took off 7 bases at V and 3 bases at J, with 12 bases between the two ends. CDR3 DNA sequence: TGTGCCAGCACTTTGACAGGACACTATGGCTACACCTTC. This encodes CASTLTGHYGYTF.

The rearrangement uses TRBV6-5 and TRBJ2-7, with 13 bases that match TRBD2. The CDR3 runs to 13 residues. Trimming cost V 10 bases and J 6 bases; bases outside gene matches: 6. Germline values: CDR1 MNHEY, CDR2 SVGAGI. Here the CDR3 DNA reads TGTGCCACCCTAGGGACTAGCGGGATCGAGCAGTACTTC. It yields the protein CATLGTSGIEQYF.

The rearrangement uses TRBV29-1 and TRBJ2-1, with 8 positions matching TRBD2. CDR3 length: 17 amino acids. The germline V gene has CDR1 SQVTM and CDR2 ANQGSEA. V lost 3 bases and J lost 5; bases outside the gene matches: 15. DNA for the CDR3: TGCAGCGTTGACCTGACCCCGGGGATAGCGGGGCACAATGAGCAGTTCTTC. Residues: CSVDLTPGIAGHNEQFF.

The chain links TRBV10-2 to TRBJ1-2, with D possibly being TRBD1 (5 bases). Trimming pared 10 bases from V and 2 bases from J, leaving 26 bases between. CDR1 WSHSY and CDR2 SAAADI come from the germline V gene. The CDR3 consists of 17 residues. CDR3 sequence (DNA): TGCGCCACCACGGGGCCCGAGCCCCTTCGGGGAAACTATGGCTACACCTTC. It translates to CATTGPEPLRGNYGYTF.

The rearrangement links TRBV18 to TRBJ2-5; D may match TRBD1 or TRBD2 (5 bases each). V was clipped by 3 bases and J by 5 bases, with 19 bases between them. CDR1 is KGHSH, CDR2 LQKENI, per germline. CDR3 length: 16 residues. The CDR3 bases are TGTGCCAGCTCACCGTCAAGGGGACCGGTGTCGGAGACCCAGTACTTC. As protein: CASSPSRGPVSETQYF.

The CDR3 reads CASSQGSGYGYTF. CDR3 sequence (DNA): TGTGCCAGCAGTCAAGGTAGTGGCTATGGCTACACCTTC. This chain connects TRBV6-5 to TRBJ1-2; D gene uncertain. The CDR3 runs 13 residues. Per the germline V gene, CDR1 is MNHEY and CDR2 is SVGAGI. V gave up 5 bases and J gave up 4 bases, with 11 bases separating them.

V is TRBV29-1 and J is TRBJ1-1; possible D gene TRBD1, 5 bases. This CDR3 has 14 amino acids. Germline V CDR1 and CDR2: SQVTM, ANQGSEA. Trimming left V 6 bases short and J 6 bases short, with 20 bases between. CDR3 coding DNA: TGCAGCGTATCCCGGGACGGCTTACCGCCTGAAGCTTTCTTT. It codes for CSVSRDGLPPEAFF.